These 8 T cell receptor beta chains were all obtained from the same sample, sequenced in a study of blood T cell repertoires in COVID-19 (dated by TCRdb to about 2020). The library was built by means of the immunoSEQ multiplex PCR assay. In its TCRdb copy, this immuneACCESS table keeps in-frame sequences only and misses some clones. Where compared with another copy, unresolved V genes explain less than half of these, and the others have no known cause. This sample gives tens of thousands of clones in total; 84% of them show up just once. 3.2% of the sample belongs to the ten largest clones. The sample comprised peripheral blood. These receptors were taken from a man in his forties or fifties with acute or convalescent COVID-19.

This chain joins TRBV7-9 and TRBJ2-2; 12 nucleotides match TRBD2. The length of the CDR3 is 17 residues. CDR1 is SEHNR and CDR2 is FQNEAQ in the germline V gene (reference sequence). V was pared by 5 bases and J by 3 bases, with 7 bases of the junction left unmatched. This CDR3 reads CASSPQGTSGHTGELFF. As DNA, the CDR3 is TGTGCCAGCAGCCCCCAAGGGACTAGCGGGCACACCGGGGAGCTGTTTTTT.

The chain carries TRBV7-2 and TRBJ2-2; 11 nucleotides line up with TRBD2. This CDR3 comprises 17 residues. Per the germline V gene, CDR1 is SGHTA and CDR2 is FQGNSA. Trimming took 4 bases from V and 6 from J; bases not matched to a gene: 10. CDR3 sequence: CASSSTGIAGGAGELFF. The CDR3 DNA reads as TGTGCCAGCAGCTCGACAGGGATAGCGGGGGGGGCCGGGGAGCTGTTTTTT.

The V and J genes are TRBV25-1 and TRBJ2-1; 9 bases map to TRBD2. Trimming took 7 bases from V and 6 from J; bases not matched to a gene: 13. Germline-derived CDR1 and CDR2 are MGHDK and SYGVNS. CDR3 length equals 16 residues. CDR3 nucleotides: TGTGCCAGCACAGAGGGGGTTAGCGGGAGTTTCAATGAGCAGTTCTTC. Its translation: CASTEGVSGSFNEQFF. The full variable domain, its missing parts supplied by reference TRBV25-1 and TRBJ2-1, is EADIYQTPRYLVIGTGKKITLECSQTMGHDKMYWYQQDPGMELHLIHYSYGVNSTEKGDLSSESTVSRIRTEHFPLTLESARPSHTSQYLCASTEGVSGSFNEQFFGPGTRLTVL.

This clone has a single count. The chain uses TRBV19 and TRBJ1-5; perhaps TRBD1 as D (5 bases). Per germline, CDR1 LNHDA and CDR2 SQIVND (reference sequence). Trimming removed 3 bases at V and 11 bases at J, with 14 bases between. The CDR3 covers 13 residues. This CDR3 is CASSMEGTVAQHF. CDR3 in DNA: TGTGCCAGTAGTATGGAGGGGACGGTGGCCCAGCATTTT.

This clone was seen only once. CDR3 loop: CATAGQGSGGANVLTF. In DNA form, the CDR3 reads TGTGCCACCGCGGGACAGGGTAGCGGTGGGGCCAACGTCCTGACTTTC. V gene TRBV19 combines with J gene TRBJ2-6; 9 bases fit TRBD1. The CDR3 is 16 residues long. Germline V gene sequence: CDR1 LNHDA, CDR2 SQIVND (reference sequence). V lost 10 bases, J lost 3 bases, and 10 bases stayed unmatched.

This clone was seen once. The chain couples TRBV3-1 (or the pseudogene TRBV3-2) to TRBJ2-1, with D perhaps TRBD1 (5 bases). This CDR3 comprises 13 residues. Deletions cut 6 bases from V and 8 bases from J, with 14 bases between. In germline, CDR1 is LGHDT, CDR2 YNNKEL (reference sequence). CDR3 sequence reads: CASSPRGPYEQFF. In DNA, the CDR3 is TGTGCCAGCAGTCCAAGGGGTCCTTATGAGCAGTTCTTC.

This chain links TRBV4-2 with TRBJ1-5; 8 nucleotides align to TRBD1. The CDR3 sequence is 15 residues long. Losses at the gene ends were 1 base for V and 7 bases for J; bases not matched to a gene: 6. Germline V gene sequence: CDR1 LGHNA, CDR2 YNFKEQ. The CDR3 DNA follows: TGTGCCAGCAGCCAAGCAGGGGGCGCGGGACAGCCCCAGCATTTT. Protein: CASSQAGGAGQPQHF.

The chain links TRBV29-1 to TRBJ1-3; 9 bases are a match to TRBD1. Germline V CDR1 and CDR2: SQVTM, ANQGSEA. V lost 3 bases and J lost 9; bases outside the gene matches: 9. This CDR3 has 14 amino acids. The DNA for the CDR3 is TGCAGCGTTGATCTATCGGGACAGGGACTCACCATATATTTT. Its protein is CSVDLSGQGLTIYF.